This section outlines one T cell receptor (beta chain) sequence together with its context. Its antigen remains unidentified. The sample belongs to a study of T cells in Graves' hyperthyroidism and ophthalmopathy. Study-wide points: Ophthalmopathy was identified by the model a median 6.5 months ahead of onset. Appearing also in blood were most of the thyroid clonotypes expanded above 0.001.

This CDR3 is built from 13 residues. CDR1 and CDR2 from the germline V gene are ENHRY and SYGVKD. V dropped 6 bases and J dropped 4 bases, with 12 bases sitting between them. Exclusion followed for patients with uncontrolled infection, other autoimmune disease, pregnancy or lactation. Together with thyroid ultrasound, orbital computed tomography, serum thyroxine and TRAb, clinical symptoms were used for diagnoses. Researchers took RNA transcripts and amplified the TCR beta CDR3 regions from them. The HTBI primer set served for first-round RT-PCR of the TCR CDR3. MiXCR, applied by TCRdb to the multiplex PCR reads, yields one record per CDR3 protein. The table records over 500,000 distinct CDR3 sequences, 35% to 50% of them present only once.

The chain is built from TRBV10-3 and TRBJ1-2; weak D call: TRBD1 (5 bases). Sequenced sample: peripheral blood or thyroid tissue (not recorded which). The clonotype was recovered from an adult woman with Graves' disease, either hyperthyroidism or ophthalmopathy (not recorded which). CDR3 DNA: TGTGCCATCAGACAGGAGAGAGGCTATGGCTACACCTTC. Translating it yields CAIRQERGYGYTF.